Listed below are T cell receptor beta chains from one sample, sequenced in a study of T cells after yellow fever vaccination. TCRdb analysed the 5' RACE reads with MiXCR anew, one entry per CDR3 protein. The sample records more than 450,000 distinct CDR3 sequences, 20% to 25% being singletons. The sequences come from PBMCs, collected more than 20 days after the first yellow fever vaccination. The receptors derive from a man between 18 and 35 years old who received the YFV17D yellow fever vaccine. Both conserved end residues are part of each CDR3. The order of the fields is clone size, D gene, V gene, J gene, CDR3 protein, CDR3 DNA. A D gene is named only where the DNA matches it firmly. Size tells how often a clone was seen (once, few, many) or the class of an expanded clone, and some rows leave it out.

clone_size: few; d_call: -; v_call: TRBV4-2; j_call: TRBJ2-2; cdr3_aa: CASSQDSGRTYTGELFF; cdr3_nt: TGTGCCAGCAGCCAAGATTCGGGCAGAACCTACACCGGGGAGCTGTTTTTT
clone_size: few; d_call: TRBD2; v_call: TRBV27; j_call: TRBJ2-5; cdr3_aa: CASSLVTGGQETQYF; cdr3_nt: TGTGCCAGCAGTTTAGTAACGGGGGGCCAAGAGACCCAGTACTTC
clone_size: few; d_call: -; v_call: TRBV20-1; j_call: TRBJ2-5; cdr3_aa: CSASHLGQETQYF; cdr3_nt: TGCAGTGCTAGCCATTTGGGCCAAGAGACCCAGTACTTC
clone_size: -; d_call: -; v_call: TRBV6-5; j_call: TRBJ1-3; cdr3_aa: CASSYGRINSGNTIYF; cdr3_nt: TGTGCCAGCAGTTACGGACGGATCAACTCTGGAAACACCATATATTTT
clone_size: -; d_call: TRBD2; v_call: TRBV10-2; j_call: TRBJ2-4; cdr3_aa: CASNDFAGGRNIQYF; cdr3_nt: TGCGCCAGTAACGACTTTGCGGGGGGGAGAAACATTCAGTACTTC
clone_size: -; d_call: TRBD1; v_call: TRBV27; j_call: TRBJ1-6; cdr3_aa: CASSYRDSYNSPLHF; cdr3_nt: TGTGCCAGCAGTTACCGGGACAGCTATAATTCACCCCTCCACTTT
clone_size: few; d_call: -; v_call: TRBV7-2; j_call: TRBJ2-7; cdr3_aa: CASSLERTAEQYF; cdr3_nt: TGTGCCAGCAGCTTAGAGAGGACAGCAGAGCAGTACTTC
clone_size: few; d_call: TRBD1; v_call: TRBV27; j_call: TRBJ1-2; cdr3_aa: CASSFYQHWDSLWSYTF; cdr3_nt: TGTGCCAGCAGTTTTTACCAACACTGGGACAGTTTATGGAGCTACACCTTC
clone_size: -; d_call: TRBD1; v_call: TRBV7-6; j_call: TRBJ2-5; cdr3_aa: CASSGRQGIGETQYF; cdr3_nt: TGTGCCAGCAGCGGACGACAGGGGATTGGAGAGACCCAGTACTTC
clone_size: once; d_call: TRBD1; v_call: TRBV12-3/TRBV12-4; j_call: TRBJ1-1; cdr3_aa: CASRWGTGALNTEAFF; cdr3_nt: TGTGCCAGCAGATGGGGGACAGGGGCCCTGAACACTGAAGCTTTCTTT
clone_size: many; d_call: TRBD2; v_call: TRBV7-3; j_call: TRBJ2-3; cdr3_aa: CASSPRGGAGGDTQYF; cdr3_nt: TGTGCCAGCAGCCCTCGGGGGGGGGCTGGAGGAGATACGCAGTATTTT
clone_size: -; d_call: -; v_call: TRBV25-1; j_call: TRBJ2-1; cdr3_aa: CASPRTVTNEQFF; cdr3_nt: TGTGCCAGCCCCCGGACAGTTACTAATGAGCAGTTCTTC
clone_size: many; d_call: -; v_call: TRBV7-2; j_call: TRBJ2-3; cdr3_aa: CASSLTPWDTQYF; cdr3_nt: TGTGCCAGCAGCTTAACCCCCTGGGATACGCAGTATTTT
clone_size: few; d_call: TRBD1; v_call: TRBV7-8; j_call: TRBJ2-7; cdr3_aa: CATQGDLGEQYF; cdr3_nt: TGTGCCACTCAGGGGGACCTCGGCGAGCAGTACTTC
clone_size: few; d_call: TRBD1; v_call: TRBV9; j_call: TRBJ1-2; cdr3_aa: CASSAHLRQGGDYGYTF; cdr3_nt: TGTGCCAGCAGCGCCCACCTAAGACAGGGAGGAGACTATGGCTACACCTTC
clone_size: few; d_call: TRBD1; v_call: TRBV19; j_call: TRBJ1-2; cdr3_aa: CASQANHRGTNYGYTF; cdr3_nt: TGTGCCAGCCAGGCCAACCACAGGGGAACTAACTATGGCTACACCTTC
clone_size: -; d_call: -; v_call: TRBV7-2; j_call: TRBJ2-3; cdr3_aa: CASREQGWVTDTQYF; cdr3_nt: TGTGCCAGCAGGGAACAGGGTTGGGTCACCGATACGCAGTATTTT
clone_size: -; d_call: -; v_call: TRBV20-1; j_call: TRBJ1-1; cdr3_aa: CSARTGTWMNTEAFF; cdr3_nt: TGCAGTGCTAGAACGGGGACATGGATGAACACTGAAGCTTTCTTT
clone_size: -; d_call: -; v_call: TRBV5-5; j_call: TRBJ1-6; cdr3_aa: CASSLALRPLIGSPLHF; cdr3_nt: TGTGCCAGCAGCTTGGCTCTGAGACCCCTAATCGGTTCACCCCTCCACTTT
clone_size: -; d_call: -; v_call: TRBV29-1; j_call: TRBJ1-2; cdr3_aa: CSAGDYGYTF; cdr3_nt: TGCAGCGCGGGGGACTATGGCTACACCTTC
clone_size: -; d_call: TRBD2; v_call: TRBV7-6; j_call: TRBJ2-7; cdr3_aa: CASSLWTSGGYEQYF; cdr3_nt: TGTGCCAGCAGCTTATGGACTAGCGGGGGATACGAGCAGTACTTC
clone_size: -; d_call: TRBD1; v_call: TRBV7-8; j_call: TRBJ2-2; cdr3_aa: CASSYRDRVDGELFF; cdr3_nt: TGTGCCAGCAGCTACCGGGACAGGGTGGACGGGGAGCTGTTTTTT
clone_size: -; d_call: -; v_call: TRBV5-6; j_call: TRBJ1-2; cdr3_aa: CASSLERTNYGYTF; cdr3_nt: TGTGCCAGCAGCTTGGAGCGGACAAACTATGGCTACACCTTC
clone_size: -; d_call: TRBD1; v_call: TRBV5-6; j_call: TRBJ2-2; cdr3_aa: CASRPQGVDTGELFF; cdr3_nt: TGTGCCAGCAGACCTCAGGGGGTGGACACCGGGGAGCTGTTTTTT
clone_size: -; d_call: TRBD1; v_call: TRBV3-1; j_call: TRBJ1-1; cdr3_aa: CASSLTLQGAYTEAFF; cdr3_nt: TGTGCCAGCAGCCTCACCCTACAGGGGGCGTACACTGAAGCTTTCTTT
clone_size: many; d_call: -; v_call: TRBV4-3; j_call: TRBJ2-7; cdr3_aa: CASSQETWGQGSF; cdr3_nt: -
clone_size: few; d_call: -; v_call: TRBV4-2; j_call: TRBJ2-2; cdr3_aa: CASSQEPWGDTGELFF; cdr3_nt: TGTGCCAGCAGCCAAGAGCCCTGGGGGGACACCGGGGAGCTGTTTTTT
clone_size: few; d_call: -; v_call: TRBV11-1; j_call: TRBJ2-3; cdr3_aa: CASSLAPSFILTRTSTDTQYF; cdr3_nt: TGTGCCAGCAGCTTAGCGCCGTCTTTTATTCTGACTCGTACTAGCACAGATACGCAGTATTTT
clone_size: few; d_call: TRBD2; v_call: TRBV19; j_call: TRBJ2-1; cdr3_aa: CASSPTLRGNNEQFF; cdr3_nt: TGTGCCAGTAGTCCGACCTTGCGGGGGAACAATGAGCAGTTCTTC
clone_size: -; d_call: -; v_call: TRBV5-1; j_call: TRBJ2-7; cdr3_aa: CASSLGLGLDEQYF; cdr3_nt: TGCGCCAGCAGCTTGGGGTTGGGTCTCGACGAGCAGTACTTC
clone_size: -; d_call: -; v_call: TRBV19; j_call: TRBJ2-3; cdr3_aa: CASSPGARGTDTQYF; cdr3_nt: TGTGCCAGTAGTCCAGGAGCTAGAGGCACAGATACGCAGTATTTT
clone_size: few; d_call: -; v_call: TRBV4-3; j_call: TRBJ2-5; cdr3_aa: CASSQVQYKGETQYF; cdr3_nt: TGCGCCAGCAGCCAAGTTCAGTATAAGGGAGAGACCCAGTACTTC
clone_size: few; d_call: -; v_call: TRBV5-8; j_call: TRBJ2-6; cdr3_aa: CASSRRLSGANVLTF; cdr3_nt: TGTGCCAGCAGCCGTCGGCTGTCTGGGGCCAACGTCCTGACTTTC
clone_size: -; d_call: -; v_call: TRBV23-1; j_call: TRBJ2-5; cdr3_aa: CASRQKKRQAETQYF; cdr3_nt: TGCGCCAGCAGGCAAAAGAAGCGCCAAGCAGAGACCCAGTACTTC
clone_size: -; d_call: TRBD1; v_call: TRBV5-1; j_call: TRBJ2-3; cdr3_aa: CASSSGQVITDTQYF; cdr3_nt: TGCGCCAGCAGCTCGGGACAGGTGATCACAGATACGCAGTATTTT
clone_size: few; d_call: TRBD1; v_call: TRBV12-3/TRBV12-4; j_call: TRBJ2-5; cdr3_aa: CASKNRGNWETQYF; cdr3_nt: TGTGCCAGCAAGAACAGGGGAAATTGGGAGACCCAGTACTTC
clone_size: -; d_call: -; v_call: TRBV18; j_call: TRBJ2-7; cdr3_aa: CASSPTDTRAEQYF; cdr3_nt: TGTGCCAGCTCACCAACGGACACGCGGGCCGAGCAGTACTTC
clone_size: few; d_call: -; v_call: TRBV10-3; j_call: TRBJ2-3; cdr3_aa: CAISTGGAYTQYF; cdr3_nt: TGTGCCATCAGTACGGGGGGCGCTTATACGCAGTATTTT
clone_size: once; d_call: TRBD2; v_call: TRBV5-1; j_call: TRBJ2-3; cdr3_aa: CASSLKVAGVSTDTQYF; cdr3_nt: TGCGCCAGCAGCTTGAAAGTAGCGGGGGTTAGCACAGATACGCAGTATTTT
clone_size: -; d_call: -; v_call: TRBV5-6; j_call: TRBJ2-1; cdr3_aa: CASLPLGSHNEQFF; cdr3_nt: TGTGCCAGCCTACCGCTGGGGTCCCACAATGAGCAGTTCTTC
clone_size: -; d_call: -; v_call: TRBV9; j_call: TRBJ2-5; cdr3_aa: CASSQADTPRWTQYF; cdr3_nt: TGTGCCAGCAGCCAGGCAGACACCCCGCGGTGGACCCAGTACTTC
clone_size: -; d_call: -; v_call: TRBV20-1; j_call: TRBJ2-3; cdr3_aa: CSARRSVPPSTDTQYF; cdr3_nt: TGCAGTGCAAGGAGGTCGGTTCCCCCTAGCACAGATACGCAGTATTTT
clone_size: few; d_call: -; v_call: TRBV12-3/TRBV12-4; j_call: TRBJ2-4; cdr3_aa: CASSLPGAKNIQYF; cdr3_nt: TGTGCCAGCAGTTTACCAGGGGCCAAAAACATTCAGTACTTC
clone_size: -; d_call: TRBD1; v_call: TRBV7-2; j_call: TRBJ1-2; cdr3_aa: CASSLRDRNYGYTF; cdr3_nt: TGTGCCAGCAGCTTAAGGGACAGAAACTATGGCTACACCTTC
clone_size: -; d_call: TRBD1; v_call: TRBV6-2/TRBV6-3; j_call: TRBJ1-5; cdr3_aa: CASSLWDRGFQPQHF; cdr3_nt: TGTGCCAGCAGTCTATGGGACAGGGGGTTTCAGCCCCAGCATTTT
clone_size: -; d_call: -; v_call: TRBV6-5; j_call: TRBJ2-3; cdr3_aa: CASSYSEKLTDTQYF; cdr3_nt: TGTGCCAGCAGTTACTCGGAGAAGCTCACAGATACGCAGTATTTT
clone_size: -; d_call: TRBD1; v_call: TRBV6-1; j_call: TRBJ1-4; cdr3_aa: CASSLYPTGTTNEKLFF; cdr3_nt: TGTGCCAGCAGTCTTTATCCGACAGGGACGACTAATGAAAAACTGTTTTTT
clone_size: -; d_call: -; v_call: TRBV29-1; j_call: TRBJ1-5; cdr3_aa: CSVEVWDQPQHF; cdr3_nt: TGCAGCGTTGAAGTCTGGGATCAGCCCCAGCATTTT
clone_size: -; d_call: -; v_call: TRBV11-2; j_call: TRBJ1-1; cdr3_aa: CASSFLTVGAEAFF; cdr3_nt: TGTGCCAGCAGCTTTTTGACAGTGGGGGCTGAAGCTTTCTTT